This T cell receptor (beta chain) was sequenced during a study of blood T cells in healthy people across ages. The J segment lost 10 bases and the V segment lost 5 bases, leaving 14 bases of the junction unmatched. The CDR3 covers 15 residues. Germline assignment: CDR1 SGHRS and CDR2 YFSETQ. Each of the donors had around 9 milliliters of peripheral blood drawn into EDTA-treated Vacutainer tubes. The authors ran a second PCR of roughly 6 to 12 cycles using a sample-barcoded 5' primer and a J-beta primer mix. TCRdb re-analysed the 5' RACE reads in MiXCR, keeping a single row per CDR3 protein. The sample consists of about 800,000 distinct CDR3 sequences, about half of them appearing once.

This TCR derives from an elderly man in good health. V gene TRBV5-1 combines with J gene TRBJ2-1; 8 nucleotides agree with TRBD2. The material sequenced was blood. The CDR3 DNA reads TGCGCCAGCAGTAAAGCTAGCGGGTTTGACTACGAGCAGTTCTTC. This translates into CASSKASGFDYEQFF.